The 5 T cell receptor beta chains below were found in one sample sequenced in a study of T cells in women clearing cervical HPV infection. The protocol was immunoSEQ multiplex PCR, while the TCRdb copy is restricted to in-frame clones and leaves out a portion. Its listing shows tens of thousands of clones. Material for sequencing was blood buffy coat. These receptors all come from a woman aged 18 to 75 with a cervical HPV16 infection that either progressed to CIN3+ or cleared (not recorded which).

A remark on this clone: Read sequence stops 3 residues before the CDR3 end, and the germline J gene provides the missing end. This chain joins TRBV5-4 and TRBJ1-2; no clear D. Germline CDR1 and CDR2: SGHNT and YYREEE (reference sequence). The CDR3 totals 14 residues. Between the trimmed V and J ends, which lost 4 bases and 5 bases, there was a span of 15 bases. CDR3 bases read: TGTGCCAGCAGCGTTGATACAGAGGTTTATGGC. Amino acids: CASSVDTEVYG. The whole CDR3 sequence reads CASSVDTEVYGYTF.

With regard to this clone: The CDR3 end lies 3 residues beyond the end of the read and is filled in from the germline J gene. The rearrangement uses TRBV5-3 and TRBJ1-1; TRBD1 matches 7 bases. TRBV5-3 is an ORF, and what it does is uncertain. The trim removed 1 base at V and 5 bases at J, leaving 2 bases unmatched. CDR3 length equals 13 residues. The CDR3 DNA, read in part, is TGTGCCAGAAGCTTGTTCAGGGGGACTGAA. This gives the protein CARSLFRGTE. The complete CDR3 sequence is CARSLFRGTEAFF.

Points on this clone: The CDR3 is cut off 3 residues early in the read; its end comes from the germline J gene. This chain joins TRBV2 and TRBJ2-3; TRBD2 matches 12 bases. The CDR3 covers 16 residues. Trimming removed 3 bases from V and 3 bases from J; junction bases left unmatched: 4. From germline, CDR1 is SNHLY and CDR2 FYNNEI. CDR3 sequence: CASSDLAGGGTDTQYF. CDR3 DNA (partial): TGTGCCAGCAGTGATCTAGCGGGGGGGGGTACAGATACG.

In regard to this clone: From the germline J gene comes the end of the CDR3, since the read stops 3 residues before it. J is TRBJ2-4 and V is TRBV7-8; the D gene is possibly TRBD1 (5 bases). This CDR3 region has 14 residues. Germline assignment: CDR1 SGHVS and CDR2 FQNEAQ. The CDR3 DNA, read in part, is TGTGCCAGCAGCTTAGGGGGCCAGAGCTATGGT. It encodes CASSLGGQSYG. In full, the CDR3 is CASSLGGQSYGQYF.

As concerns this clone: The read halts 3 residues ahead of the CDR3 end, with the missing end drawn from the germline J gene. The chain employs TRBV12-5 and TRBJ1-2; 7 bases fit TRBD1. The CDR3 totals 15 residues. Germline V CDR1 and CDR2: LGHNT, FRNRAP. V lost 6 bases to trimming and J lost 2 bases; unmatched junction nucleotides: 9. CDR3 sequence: CASGRGTAANYGYTF. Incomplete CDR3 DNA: TGTGCTAGTGGCCGAGGGACAGCAGCGAACTATGGC.